The present T cell receptor beta chain was sequenced within a study of shared T cell receptors in the human thymus. Method: immunoSEQ multiplex PCR; TCRdb's copy keeps in-frame clones and lacks some. This sample has around 730,000 clones; 70% to 90% occur once, and the top ten carry around 0.0094%. The CDR3 covers 14 residues. Looked up from germline, CDR1 is MGHRA and CDR2 is YSYEKL. Trimming at V came to 8 bases and at J to 1 base, leaving 5 bases not matched to a gene. This sample was shared with a second study, whose subject was human thymus T cells. According to that study: In unrelated individuals, thymic repertoires overlapped highly, according to related research.

V and J are TRBV4-1 and TRBJ1-5, with 7 positions matching TRBD1. Sequences were obtained from thymocytes. The origin of this receptor is a girl in the first two years of life with a congenital heart defect. CDR3 in amino acids: CASGATGSNQPQHF. Here the CDR3 DNA reads TGCGCCAGCGGCGCGACAGGGAGCAATCAGCCCCAGCATTTT.